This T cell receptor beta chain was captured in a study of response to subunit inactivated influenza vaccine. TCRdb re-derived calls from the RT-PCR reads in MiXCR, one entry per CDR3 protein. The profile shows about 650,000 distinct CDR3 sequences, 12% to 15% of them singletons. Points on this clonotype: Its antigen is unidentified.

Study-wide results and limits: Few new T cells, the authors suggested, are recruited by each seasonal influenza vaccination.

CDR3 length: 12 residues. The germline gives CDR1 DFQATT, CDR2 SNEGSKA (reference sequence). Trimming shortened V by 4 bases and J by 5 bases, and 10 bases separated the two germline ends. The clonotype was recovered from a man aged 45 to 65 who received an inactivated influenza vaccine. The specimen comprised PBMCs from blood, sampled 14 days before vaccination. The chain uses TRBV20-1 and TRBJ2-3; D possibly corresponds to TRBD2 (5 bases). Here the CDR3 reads CSAKDSLDTQYF. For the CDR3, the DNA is TGCAGTGCTAAGGACTCCCTAGATACGCAGTATTTT.